The sequence of this TCR beta chain was determined in a study of cytomegalovirus exposure and HLA in healthy donors. About the study: The Caucasian-associated ancestry cluster held around 76% of roughly 400 genotyped donors.

Only one count was recorded for this clone. The antigen is not known. The CDR3 runs to 14 residues. V was shortened by 2 bases and J by 6 bases, with 13 bases between the two germline ends. Germline V gene lookup returns CDR1 LGHNA and CDR2 YSLEER. PCR primers comprised 60 Vbeta and 13 Jbeta primers. Profiled with immunoSEQ multiplex PCR; TCRdb holds only in-frame clones, not every one. The table shows more than 150,000 clones, with roughly 76% occurring only once. Whole-study results and caveats: Most subjects' HLA-A and HLA-B alleles were reportedly predicted from TCR beta sequences. Sequencing depth roughly uniform across donors was assumed in presence/absence analyses.

This TCR was sampled from a man aged 40-55 years in good health and CMV-seropositive. The specimen was PBMCs. The chain employs TRBV4-3 and TRBJ1-2; possible D gene TRBD1, 5 bases. The CDR3 is CASSQPGRGNGYTF. CDR3 coding DNA: TGCGCCAGCAGCCAACCGGGACGGGGGAATGGCTACACCTTC.